Sequencing of this T cell receptor (beta chain) was carried out in a study of control samples from healthy donors and cancer patients. The method was immunoSEQ multiplex PCR; TCRdb's version includes in-frame clones alone and lacks a portion of them. Of about 86,000 clones listed, 85% to 90% are singletons. This CDR3 spans 15 amino acids. CDR1 KGHDR and CDR2 SFDVKD come from the germline V gene. Trimming at V came to 4 bases and at J to 5 bases, leaving 8 bases not matched to a gene. In its sample, this clone was seen once. Sequencing input: PBMCs. This clonotype originated in a woman aged 50 to 65 with colorectal cancer. The rearrangement uses TRBV24-1 and TRBJ2-5, with 8 nucleotides matching TRBD1. Here the CDR3 reads CATSEPGQGRETQYF. In DNA, the CDR3 is TGTGCCACCAGTGAACCTGGACAGGGAAGGGAGACCCAGTACTTC.